This passage covers 27 T cell receptor beta chains from one sample sequenced in a study of B cell selection in AIRE deficiency (dated 2019 in TCRdb). For sorting, regulatory T cells were defined as CD4+CD25hiCD127low/negative cells. Receptor libraries were prepared by the immunoSEQ multiplex PCR assay. The clones in this table, taken by TCRdb from immuneACCESS, are in-frame only. Not every clone is retained; where verified, under half of the shortfall comes from an unresolved V gene, and the cause of the rest is unknown. For this sample there are 12,000 to 15,000 clones; about 92% appear just once. The ten largest clones add up to roughly 1% of the sample. Input material: Tregs sorted from PBMCs. These receptors came from a human donor with AIRE deficiency.

The chain employs TRBV19 and TRBJ1-5, with TRBD1 matching 9 bases. With V trimmed by 3 bases and J by 6 bases, 9 bases remained unmatched. This CDR3 region has 16 residues. Germline V gene data show CDR1 as LNHDA and CDR2 as SQIVND (reference sequence). The CDR3 protein is CASSMGDRGSIQPQHF. The CDR3 DNA sequence: TGTGCCAGTAGTATGGGTGACAGGGGGTCCATTCAGCCCCAGCATTTT.

This sequence joins TRBV5-1 and TRBJ2-5, with 7 bases aligning to TRBD2. V gave up 0 bases and J gave up 5 bases; unmatched junction bases: 13. The CDR3 is made up of 17 amino acids. CDR1 and CDR2 (germline): SGHRS, YFSETQ. Here the CDR3 reads CASSLGEGWGIQETQYF. The CDR3 DNA sequence: TGCGCCAGCAGCTTGGGGGAGGGTTGGGGGATCCAGGAGACCCAGTACTTC.

The chain has TRBV6-1 and TRBJ2-4; D possibly corresponds to TRBD1 (5 bases). This CDR3 is built from 19 residues. Germline CDR1 reads MNHNS; CDR2 reads SASEGT. V gave up 4 bases and J gave up 6 bases, with 28 bases separating them. CDR3 region: CASSALPQPQGVTGNIQYF. Written as DNA, the CDR3 is TGTGCCAGCAGTGCTTTACCCCAACCCCAGGGCGTAACGGGAAACATTCAGTACTTC.

The chain recombines TRBV18 with TRBJ1-2; no clear D. The V end lost 2 bases, the J end lost 2 bases, and 9 bases lay between the germline ends. The CDR3 loop spans 14 amino acids. The germline gives CDR1 KGHSH, CDR2 LQKENI. CDR3 loop: CASSPGVLNYGYTF. The CDR3 nucleotides read TGTGCCAGCTCACCAGGCGTACTCAACTATGGCTACACCTTC.

This chain links TRBV19 with TRBJ2-4; the D gene is possibly TRBD2 (5 bases). Per germline, CDR1 LNHDA and CDR2 SQIVND (reference sequence). This CDR3 region has 15 residues. Trimming took 4 bases from V and 0 from J, leaving 10 bases between them. The CDR3, as DNA: TGTGCCAGTAGTACGAGGGAGAGAGCCAAAAACATTCAGTACTTC. Protein sequence: CASSTRERAKNIQYF.

The rearrangement links TRBV6-1 to TRBJ1-2; 7 bases agree with TRBD1. The CDR3 contains 15 residues. After removal of 4 bases from V and 2 bases from J, the junction contained 7 bases not matched to a gene. Germline CDR1 reads MNHNS; CDR2 reads SASEGT. CDR3 in amino acids: CASSATRTGNYGYTF. The CDR3 bases are TGTGCCAGCAGTGCAACCCGGACAGGAAACTATGGCTACACCTTC.

The CDR3 nucleotides are TGTGCCAGCAGCTCGACAGGGGTCCCCGGGGAGCTGTTTTTT. Translation: CASSSTGVPGELFF. The gene calls are TRBV11-3 and TRBJ2-2, with 8 nucleotides matching TRBD1. The CDR3 sequence is 14 residues long. Germline-derived CDR1 and CDR2 are SGHNT and YENEEA. Trimming removed 4 bases from V and 6 bases from J; junction bases left unmatched: 4.

This rearrangement joins TRBV21-1 to TRBJ2-1; whether TRBD1, the table's D call, matches the DNA was not checked. TRBV21-1 is designated a pseudogene. This CDR3 is built from 14 residues. CDR3 loop: CASSSPQGYNEQFF. Written as DNA, the CDR3 is TGTGCCAGCAGCTCCCCCCAGGGTTACAATGAGCAGTTCTTC.

The gene calls are TRBV28 and TRBJ2-3, with 8 bases aligning to TRBD1. CDR1 is MDHEN, CDR2 SYDVKM, per germline. This CDR3 is 16 amino acids long. V shed 2 bases and J 2 bases; nucleotides not matched to a gene: 6. CDR3 DNA sequence: TGTGCCAGCAGTTTAGGACAGGGTGAGGTCACAGATACGCAGTATTTT. Encoded protein: CASSLGQGEVTDTQYF.

This chain joins TRBV7-3 and TRBJ2-3, with D possibly matching TRBD1 (6 bases). This CDR3 contains 12 residues. Germline V gives CDR1 SGHTA, CDR2 FQGTGA. V was cut by 5 bases and J by 8 bases, with 11 bases left in between. The CDR3 DNA reads TGTGCCAGCAGCCCCCCAGGGGCTACGCAGTATTTT. This codes for CASSPPGATQYF. Looking up the rest from reference TRBV7-3 and TRBJ2-3 gives the full variable domain: GAGVSQTPSNKVTEKGKYVELRCDPISGHTALYWYRQSLGQGPEFLIYFQGTGAADDSGLPNDRFFAVRPEGSVSTLKIQRTERGDSAVYLCASSPPGATQYFGPGTRLTVL.

This chain uses TRBV6-5 with TRBJ1-2, with D unresolved. This CDR3 region has 15 residues. The V end was cut by 0 bases, the J end by 4 bases, with 12 bases between. Germline-derived CDR1 and CDR2 are MNHEY and SVGAGI. The CDR3 coding sequence is TGTGCCAGCAGTTACTCGGGGTCGGGTGGCTATGGCTACACCTTC. Residues: CASSYSGSGGYGYTF.

The CDR3 region is CASSSSSIGTIFQETQYF. The CDR3 DNA follows: TGTGCCAGTAGTTCCTCGTCAATCGGGACCATCTTCCAAGAGACCCAGTACTTC. The gene calls are TRBV19 and TRBJ2-5, with D tentatively TRBD1 or TRBD2 (5 bases each). The germline CDR1 and CDR2 sequences are LNHDA and SQIVND (reference sequence). V was cut by 5 bases and J by 1 base, with 23 bases left in between. CDR3 length: 18 residues.

J is TRBJ2-3 and V is TRBV7-6; D not certain. Trimming removed 1 base from V and 4 bases from J, with 6 bases in between. This CDR3 is built from 13 residues. Germline CDR1 SGHVS, CDR2 FNYEAQ. CDR3 protein: CASSLGMADTQYF. The CDR3 DNA reads TGTGCCAGCAGCTTAGGAATGGCAGATACGCAGTATTTT.

This chain links TRBV18 with TRBJ1-1; D gene uncertain. The CDR3 spans 15 residues. With 0 bases removed from V and 2 bases from J, the gap between germline ends came to 10 bases. CDR1 is KGHSH and CDR2 is LQKENI in the germline V gene. CDR3 in DNA: TGTGCCAGCTCACCACCCGCGTCTTCAAACACTGAAGCTTTCTTT. This encodes CASSPPASSNTEAFF.

As for this clone: This sequence may be a read error, since a much larger clone differs from it by one base. V usage is TRBV7-2 and J usage is TRBJ2-7; D perhaps matches TRBD2 (6 bases). With 0 bases removed from V and 1 base from J, the gap between germline ends came to 7 bases. CDR1 is SGHTA and CDR2 is FQGNSA in the germline V gene. The CDR3 length is 14 residues. The CDR3 reads CASSLAGGSYEQYF. The CDR3 nucleotides read TGTGCCAGCAGCTTAGCGGGAGGATCCTACGAGCAGTACTTC.

This clone appeared a few times. J is TRBJ2-1 and V is TRBV20-1, with D unresolved. From germline, CDR1 is DFQATT and CDR2 SNEGSKA (reference sequence). This CDR3 contains 10 residues. V was cut by 3 bases and J by 7 bases, with 4 bases left in between. In nucleotides, the CDR3 is TGCAGTGCTAGTGCTAATGAGCAGTTCTTC. This sequence encodes CSASANEQFF.

The rearrangement joins TRBV6-5 to TRBJ1-4; 8 bases line up with TRBD1. This CDR3 has 15 amino acids. The junction had 6 bases not matched to a gene; V was cut back by 5 bases and J by 4 bases. Looked up from germline, CDR1 is MNHEY and CDR2 is SVGAGI. The CDR3 here is CASSSRGRGNEKLFF. Written as DNA, the CDR3 is TGTGCCAGCAGTAGCAGGGGGCGCGGTAATGAAAAACTGTTTTTT.

The chain employs TRBV2 and TRBJ2-7; no definite D call. The CDR3 contains 14 residues. V was cut by 5 bases and J by 1 base, with 12 bases left in between. Germline CDR1 reads SNHLY; CDR2 reads FYNNEI. The DNA for the CDR3 is TGTGCCAGCAGTCTAAAGATTACGTCCTACGAGCAGTACTTC. Amino acid sequence: CASSLKITSYEQYF. Based on the CDR3 plus reference TRBV2 and TRBJ2-7, the full variable domain is EPEVTQTPSHQVTQMGQEVILRCVPISNHLYFYWYRQILGQKVEFLVSFYNNEISEKSEIFDDQFSVERPDGSNFTLKIRSTKLEDSAMYFCASSLKITSYEQYFGPGTRLTVT.

The chain is built from TRBV28 and TRBJ2-5, with 8 bases that match TRBD1. After removal of 5 bases from V and 6 bases from J, the junction contained 5 bases not matched to a gene. The CDR3 totals 13 residues. CDR1 is MDHEN, CDR2 SYDVKM, per germline. The CDR3: CASSIQGAKTQYF. CDR3 DNA sequence: TGTGCCAGCAGTATTCAGGGGGCGAAGACCCAGTACTTC.

The chain carries TRBV7-9 and TRBJ2-7; D is undetermined. Germline V gives CDR1 SEHNR, CDR2 FQNEAQ (reference sequence). The V gene lost 4 bases and the J gene lost 6 bases, with 10 bases spanning the gap. The CDR3 length is 12 residues. For the CDR3, the DNA is TGTGCCAGCAGCTCAAGAGTGGGCGAGCAGTACTTC. Translating it yields CASSSRVGEQYF.

The chain has TRBV5-1 and TRBJ1-1, with D unresolved. This CDR3 is built from 13 residues. The germline V gene encodes CDR1 SGHRS and CDR2 YFSETQ. With 2 bases removed from V and 1 base from J, the gap between germline ends came to 6 bases. CDR3: CASSFEQNTEAFF. CDR3 nucleotides: TGCGCCAGCAGCTTCGAACAGAACACTGAAGCTTTCTTT.

The J gene is TRBJ1-5, the V gene TRBV28; TRBD1 matches 9 bases. This CDR3 region has 15 residues. The germline V gene encodes CDR1 MDHEN and CDR2 SYDVKM. The trim removed 5 bases at V and 2 bases at J, leaving 4 bases unmatched. The CDR3 nucleotides read TGTGCCAGCAGTGCCCGGGACAGGGGCAATCAGCCCCAGCATTTT. It encodes CASSARDRGNQPQHF.

The V and J genes are TRBV6-5 and TRBJ2-2; D unresolved. Trimming took off 6 bases at V and 6 bases at J, with 17 bases between the two ends. This CDR3 is built from 15 residues. CDR1 and CDR2 (germline): MNHEY, SVGAGI. The CDR3 loop is CASSRLKSLSGELFF. The CDR3 DNA sequence: TGTGCCAGCAGCCGCTTAAAATCTTTATCCGGGGAGCTGTTTTTT.

The V and J genes are TRBV13 and TRBJ1-1; no clear D gene. This CDR3 is 11 amino acids long. V was cut by 1 base and J by 11 bases, with 8 bases left in between. Per germline, CDR1 PRHDT and CDR2 FYEKMQ (reference sequence). Here the CDR3 DNA reads TGTGCCAGCAGCTTAGCCCGTCGGGCTTTCTTT. Its protein product is CASSLARRAFF.

A note on this clone: An end of the junction differs from the germline gene, which may be a read error. The V call is TRBV9, the J call TRBJ2-1, with 8 positions matching TRBD1. The CDR3 covers 16 residues. Germline V gene lookup returns CDR1 SGDLS and CDR2 YYNGEE. CDR3 DNA: TGTGCCGGCAGCGCATACAGGGGGTTCTCCTACAATGAGCAGTTCTTC. Encoded protein: CAGSAYRGFSYNEQFF.

This sequence joins TRBV6-5 and TRBJ2-5; D gene uncertain. Germline V lookup: CDR1 MNHEY, CDR2 SVGAGI. This CDR3 has 12 amino acids. V was shortened by 5 bases and J by 2 bases, with 6 bases between the two germline ends. CDR3 in amino acids: CASSDIQETQYF. CDR3 in DNA: TGTGCCAGCAGTGATATACAAGAGACCCAGTACTTC.

The rearrangement uses TRBV18 and TRBJ1-4; a possible D gene is TRBD1 (6 bases). The V gene's germline CDR1 is KGHSH and CDR2 LQKENI. The CDR3 covers 15 residues. Trimming shortened V by 3 bases and J by 7 bases, and 15 bases separated the two germline ends. CDR3 DNA: TGTGCCAGCTCACCGGGACACAGGAGGGGTGAAAAACTGTTTTTT. It yields the protein CASSPGHRRGEKLFF.